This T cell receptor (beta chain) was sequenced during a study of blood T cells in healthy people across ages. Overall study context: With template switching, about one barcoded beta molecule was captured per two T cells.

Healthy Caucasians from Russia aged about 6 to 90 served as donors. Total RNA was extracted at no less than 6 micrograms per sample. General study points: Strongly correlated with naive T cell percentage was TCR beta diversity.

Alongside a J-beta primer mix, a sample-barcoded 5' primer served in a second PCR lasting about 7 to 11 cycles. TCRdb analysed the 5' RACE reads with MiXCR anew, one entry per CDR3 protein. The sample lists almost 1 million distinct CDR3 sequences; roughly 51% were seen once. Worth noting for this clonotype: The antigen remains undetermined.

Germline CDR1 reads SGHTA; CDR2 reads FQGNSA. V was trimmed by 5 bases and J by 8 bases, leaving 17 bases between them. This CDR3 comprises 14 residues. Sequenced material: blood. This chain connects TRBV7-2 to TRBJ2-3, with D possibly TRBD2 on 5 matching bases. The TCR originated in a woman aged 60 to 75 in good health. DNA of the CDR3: TGTGCCAGCAGCGAAAAGTTTAGCGTCGGTACGCAGTATTTT. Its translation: CASSEKFSVGTQYF.